A single sample is the source of the 20 T cell receptor beta chains below, sequenced in a study of T cell repertoires in cytomegalovirus infection. From the reads, TCRdb called clonotypes with MiXCR, one entry per CDR3 protein. The table lists 180,000 or so distinct CDR3 sequences, roughly a sixth of them singletons. Source material: CD8+ T cells from PBMCs. These receptors all stem from a human donor in good health (CMV status not recorded). Some clones in this sample may be carry-over from other donors' samples.

This clonotype was observed a few times. The chain couples TRBV25-1 to TRBJ2-7; a possible D gene is TRBD1 (6 bases). Germline V gives CDR1 MGHDK, CDR2 SYGVNS. Trimming removed 4 bases from V and 4 bases from J, with 20 bases in between. There are 16 residues in the CDR3. The CDR3 region is CASSAQRGNWRYEQYF. DNA of the CDR3: TGTGCCAGCAGTGCCCAGAGGGGGAATTGGCGGTACGAGCAGTACTTC.

This chain links TRBV9 with TRBJ1-1; D not resolved. CDR3 size: 12 residues. Between the trimmed V and J ends, which lost 5 bases and 5 bases, there was a span of 10 bases. The germline CDR1 and CDR2 sequences are SGDLS and YYNGEE. CDR3: CASSHDGTEAFF. DNA of the CDR3: TGTGCCAGCAGTCATGACGGTACTGAAGCTTTCTTT.

The gene calls are TRBV14 and TRBJ1-6; D is ambiguous. This CDR3 contains 13 residues. CDR1 and CDR2 from the germline V gene are SGHDN and FVKESK. V was clipped by 7 bases and J by 9 bases, with 13 bases between them. The CDR3 region has the DNA TGTGCCAGCAACAAACCCGGGAGTTCACCCCTCCACTTT. Its protein product is CASNKPGSSPLHF.

The chain carries TRBV15 and TRBJ2-7, with TRBD2 as a possible D gene (5 bases). The CDR3 sequence is 14 residues long. Germline V CDR1 and CDR2: LNHNV, YYDKDF (reference sequence). Trimming took off 5 bases at V and 4 bases at J, with 15 bases between the two ends. The CDR3 loop is CATSLGSSTYEQYF. In DNA form, the CDR3 reads TGTGCCACCAGCCTAGGGAGTTCTACTTACGAGCAGTACTTC.

This rearrangement joins TRBV12-3 or TRBV12-4 to TRBJ2-7; TRBD1 aligns across 9 bases. The CDR3 loop spans 15 amino acids. V shed 7 bases and J 4 bases; nucleotides not matched to a gene: 11. CDR3 nucleotides: TGTGCCAGCACCTTCGCCGGGACAGGGCGGTACGAGCAGTACTTC. It encodes CASTFAGTGRYEQYF.

This chain links TRBV7-9 with TRBJ1-1, with unresolved D. The ends were cut back, 1 base at V and 5 bases at J, with 5 bases in the middle. The CDR3 has 12 amino acids. CDR1 is SEHNR, CDR2 FQNEAQ, per germline (reference sequence). The CDR3: CASSLESTEAFF. As DNA, the CDR3 is TGTGCCAGCAGCTTAGAGTCAACTGAAGCTTTCTTT.

This clonotype was seen repeatedly, ten times or more. The chain joins TRBV7-9 to TRBJ2-7; tentatively, D is TRBD2 (5 bases). Trimming stripped 5 bases from V and 1 base from J, with 15 bases between. Germline V gives CDR1 SEHNR, CDR2 FQNEAQ (reference sequence). This CDR3 region has 15 residues. The chain's CDR3 is CASSPPRTGSYEQYF. DNA of the CDR3: TGTGCCAGCAGCCCACCGAGGACGGGGTCCTACGAGCAGTACTTC.

The chain links TRBV7-8 to TRBJ2-3; no clear D gene. V dropped 2 bases and J dropped 0 bases, with 12 bases sitting between them. The CDR3 is 16 amino acids. CDR1 and CDR2 (germline): SGHVS, FQNEAQ. The DNA of the CDR3 is TGTGCCAGCAGCTTAACTATGCTAGGTAGCACAGATACGCAGTATTTT. Translated: CASSLTMLGSTDTQYF.

The chain couples TRBV7-6 to TRBJ2-3, with 8 nucleotides matching TRBD2. Trimming at V came to 0 bases and at J to 0 bases, leaving 8 bases not matched to a gene. Germline CDR1 is SGHVS and CDR2 is FNYEAQ. CDR3 size: 18 residues. CDR3 protein: CASSLASGGPTSTDTQYF. CDR3 coding DNA: TGTGCCAGCAGCTTAGCCAGCGGGGGACCCACTAGCACAGATACGCAGTATTTT.

V and J are TRBV7-9 and TRBJ2-4; D unclear. The CDR3 consists of 17 residues. Trimming pared 4 bases from V and 0 bases from J, leaving 16 bases between. CDR1 is SEHNR and CDR2 is FQNEAQ in the germline V gene (reference sequence). The CDR3, as DNA: TGTGCCAGCAGCTCCAAGGACGCCCGGATAGCCAAAAACATTCAGTACTTC. Its translation is CASSSKDARIAKNIQYF. Variable domain in full (rest from reference TRBV7-9 and TRBJ2-4): DTGVSQNPRHKITKRGQNVTFRCDPISEHNRLYWYRQTLGQGPEFLTYFQNEAQLEKSRLLSDRFSAERPKGSFSTLEIQRTEQGDSAMYLCASSSKDARIAKNIQYFGAGTRLSVL.

CDR3 sequence: CSARRPDRVNSPLHF. In DNA, the CDR3 is TGCAGTGCTAGGAGGCCTGACAGGGTCAATTCACCCCTCCACTTT. The genes are TRBV20-1 and TRBJ1-6; 7 nucleotides align to TRBD1. Trimming at V came to 3 bases and at J to 7 bases, leaving 9 bases not matched to a gene. CDR3 size: 15 residues. Germline assignment: CDR1 DFQATT and CDR2 SNEGSKA (reference sequence).

This sequence joins TRBV6-6 and TRBJ2-1, with D possibly TRBD1 on 6 matching bases. Germline V gene lookup returns CDR1 MNHNY and CDR2 SVGAGI (reference sequence). The CDR3 is 15 amino acids. V was clipped by 7 bases and J by 2 bases, with 15 bases between them. CDR3 sequence (DNA): TGTGCCAGCACCAACAGGACAGTCCCCTACAATGAGCAGTTCTTC. The encoded protein is CASTNRTVPYNEQFF.

This chain connects TRBV6-5 to TRBJ1-1; possible D gene TRBD1, 5 bases. The germline gives CDR1 MNHEY, CDR2 SVGAGI. The CDR3 is made up of 15 amino acids. Trimming cost V 6 bases and J 4 bases, with 18 bases left between them. The CDR3 DNA is TGTGCCAGCAGCCCCGGGGGGGACCGGGGCACTGAAGCTTTCTTT. This encodes CASSPGGDRGTEAFF.

This clonotype has just a few counts. CDR3 residues: CASSSFPGQGLSEQYF. DNA of the CDR3: TGTGCCAGCAGCTCCTTTCCGGGACAGGGCCTTAGCGAGCAGTACTTC. V usage is TRBV11-2 and J usage is TRBJ2-7; 9 nucleotides line up with TRBD1. V was clipped by 4 bases and J by 6 bases; unmatched bases: 13. This CDR3 spans 16 amino acids. CDR1 and CDR2 (germline): SGHAT, FQNNGV.

The CDR3 sequence: CASSQVAGGENEQFF. CDR3 nucleotides: TGTGCCAGCAGCCAAGTCGCCGGGGGGGAGAATGAGCAGTTCTTC. The chain carries TRBV4-2 and TRBJ2-1, with TRBD2 identical over 8 bases. Looked up from germline, CDR1 is LGHNA and CDR2 is YNFKEQ. CDR3 size: 15 residues. Trimming at V came to 1 base and at J to 7 bases, leaving 6 bases not matched to a gene.

The chain employs TRBV29-1 and TRBJ1-3; D remains ambiguous. The CDR3 has 13 residues. Germline V gene lookup returns CDR1 SQVTM and CDR2 ANQGSEA. Between the trimmed V and J ends, which lost 4 bases and 4 bases, there was a span of 11 bases. The chain's CDR3 is CSVVGGLGNTIYF. The DNA of the CDR3 is TGCAGCGTTGTCGGAGGACTCGGAAACACCATATATTTT.

The chain recombines TRBV6-5 with TRBJ2-7; D not certain. Germline V gene sequence: CDR1 MNHEY, CDR2 SVGAGI. V was shortened by 6 bases and J by 3 bases, with 12 bases between the two germline ends. The CDR3 is made up of 13 amino acids. CDR3 coding DNA: TGTGCCAGCAGACCCGACGGTAACTACGAGCAGTACTTC. Amino acids: CASRPDGNYEQYF.

The chain links TRBV7-9 to TRBJ1-2; TRBD1 aligns across 7 bases. The CDR3 runs 14 residues. CDR1 is SEHNR and CDR2 is FQNEAQ in the germline V gene (reference sequence). After removal of 5 bases from V and 4 bases from J, the junction contained 7 bases not matched to a gene. The CDR3 spells CASSPGQGVYGYTF. The CDR3 bases are TGTGCCAGCAGCCCGGGCCAGGGGGTCTATGGCTACACCTTC.

This clonotype has only a few counts. A much bigger clone sits one base away, suggesting this may be a read error. CDR3 region: CAGSWKQGQRTGELFF. In DNA, the CDR3 is TGTGCCGGCAGTTGGAAACAAGGACAGCGCACCGGGGAGCTGTTTTTT. The chain couples TRBV6-5 to TRBJ2-2, with a tentative D call TRBD1 (6 bases). Per germline, CDR1 MNHEY and CDR2 SVGAGI. The CDR3 runs to 16 residues.

The J gene is TRBJ2-7, the V gene TRBV6-2 or TRBV6-3; D not resolved. This CDR3 comprises 12 residues. Trimming removed 2 bases from V and 6 bases from J, with 8 bases in between. Per the germline V gene, CDR1 is MNHEY and CDR2 is SVGEGT. DNA of the CDR3: TGTGCCAGCAGTTACGCGCCTAGCGAGCAGTACTTC. It encodes CASSYAPSEQYF.